This record concerns one TCR beta chain sequence. This sample includes further DNA sequences coding for the same CDR3. Seattle's cohort entered during active infection and was followed longitudinally. CDR1 and CDR2 (germline): SNHLY, FYNNEI. The CDR3 sequence is 12 residues long. V was shortened by 6 bases and J by 4 bases, with 6 bases between the two germline ends. The entry originates in a study of blood T cell repertoires in COVID-19. Here immunoSEQ multiplex PCR was the method, and the copy in TCRdb shows in-frame clones only, minus some. The repertoire has around 470,000 clones, 80% to 90% of them found once; the top ten carry roughly 1%.

This TCR derives from a young man with COVID-19, enrolled during active disease. Sample: peripheral blood. This chain connects TRBV2 to TRBJ2-2; D ambiguous. This CDR3 reads CASSSGTGELFF. CDR3 DNA sequence: TGTGCCAGCAGCAGTGGCACCGGGGAGCTGTTTTTT. Looking up the rest from reference TRBV2 and TRBJ2-2 gives the full variable domain: EPEVTQTPSHQVTQMGQEVILRCVPISNHLYFYWYRQILGQKVEFLVSFYNNEISEKSEIFDDQFSVERPDGSNFTLKIRSTKLEDSAMYFCASSSGTGELFFGEGSRLTVL.